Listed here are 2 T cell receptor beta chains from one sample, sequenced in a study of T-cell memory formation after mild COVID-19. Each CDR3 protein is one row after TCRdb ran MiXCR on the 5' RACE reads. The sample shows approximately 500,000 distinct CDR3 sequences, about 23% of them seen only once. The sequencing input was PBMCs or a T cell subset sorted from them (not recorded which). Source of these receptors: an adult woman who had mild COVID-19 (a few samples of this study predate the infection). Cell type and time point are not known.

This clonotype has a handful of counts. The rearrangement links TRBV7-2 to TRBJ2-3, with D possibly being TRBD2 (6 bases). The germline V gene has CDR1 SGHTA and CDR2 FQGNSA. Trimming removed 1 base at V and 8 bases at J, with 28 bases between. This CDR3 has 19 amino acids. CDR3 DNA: TGTGCCAGCAGCTTAGGGGCGACGTCGAGGAGCGGGCGAGTTGGTACGCAGTATTTT. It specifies CASSLGATSRSGRVGTQYF.

The CDR3 DNA reads TGTGCCAGCAGCTTTCCGGTCAGGGAGCCCGAGCAGTACTTC. It is translated as CASSFPVREPEQYF. The chain has TRBV7-8 and TRBJ2-7, with D tentatively TRBD1 or TRBD2 (5 bases each). Per the germline V gene, CDR1 is SGHVS and CDR2 is FQNEAQ. This CDR3 is 14 amino acids long. The V end lost 3 bases, the J end lost 6 bases, and 15 bases lay between the germline ends.